This T cell receptor beta chain was captured in a study of cytomegalovirus exposure and HLA in healthy donors. Study-wide points: Specificity of a few CMV-associated chains for CMV antigens was verified in vitro. Researchers counted over 150 TCR beta chains as cytomegalovirus-associated. It emerged from a later analysis that several of the most significant clusters appeared to be linked to common viral pathogens.

About this clone: What it binds is not known.

PCR employed 60 Vbeta and 13 Jbeta primers. Profiling relied on immunoSEQ multiplex PCR, and the TCRdb table lists in-frame clones only, not all of them. This table holds fewer than 110,000 clones, less than 85% found once. The J segment lost 4 bases and the V segment lost 4 bases, leaving 3 bases of the junction unmatched. Germline V gene lookup returns CDR1 SNHLY and CDR2 FYNNEI. This CDR3 has 15 residues. Sequenced material: PBMCs. The chain has TRBV2 and TRBJ1-5; 11 positions agree with TRBD1. This clonotype was obtained from a man between 18 and 35 years old in good health and CMV-seronegative. CDR3 residues: CASSVGQGANQPQHF. The CDR3 DNA reads as TGTGCCAGCAGTGTTGGACAGGGGGCGAATCAGCCCCAGCATTTT.